The entry below gives a single T cell receptor beta chain sequence along with its context. Its antigen remains unidentified. The conserved final phenylalanine or tryptophan is absent from the CDR3, which likely points to a read error. This record comes from a study of molecular identifiers for immune sequencing clone quantification. Previously published methods and listed TCR primers were used for the bulk TCR libraries. TCRdb analysed the PCR reads with MiXCR anew, one entry per CDR3 protein. The sample lists fewer than 350,000 distinct CDR3 sequences, about 23% occurring once. The naive CD8 libraries originated from between about 17,000 and 1,000,000 sorted cells and drew on 10%, 30% or 50% RNA. The sorting of naive CD8 T cells used the CD8+CD4-CCR7+CD45RA+ phenotype. CDR3 length: 15 amino acids. V lost 0 bases and J lost 3; bases outside the gene matches: 4. Looked up from germline, CDR1 is DFQATT and CDR2 is SNEGSKA (reference sequence).

Study-wide points: Identical TCR molecules can share a barcode, and this sharing could underestimate highly expanded clone sizes.

The receptor was derived from a human donor in good health. Some libraries in this study had Jurkat cell RNA spiked in. The rearrangement uses TRBV20-1 and TRBJ2-7, with 11 bases aligning to TRBD2. The specimen sequenced was naive CD8+ T cells from blood, with Jurkat cell RNA spiked in. Subset indicated: FACS-sorted CD8+CD4-CCR7+CD45RA+ naive T cells. The CDR3 reads CSAREGLAVFYEQYL. CDR3 DNA: TGCAGTGCTAGAGAGGGACTAGCGGTATTCTACGAGCAGTACTTA.